One sample yielded the 27 T cell receptor beta chains listed below, sequenced in a study of T cells after yellow fever vaccination. MiXCR, run by TCRdb on the 5' RACE reads, gives a single entry per CDR3 protein. Of tens of thousands of distinct CDR3 sequences listed, 6% to 8% are singletons. The specimen was CD8+ T cells sorted from PBMCs, collected approximately 15 days after the first yellow fever vaccination. Receptor source: a man between 18 and 35 years old who received the YFV17D yellow fever vaccine.

This clonotype has at least ten counts. V usage is TRBV27 and J usage is TRBJ2-1, with D perhaps TRBD1 or TRBD2 (5 bases each). V gave up 2 bases and J gave up 10 bases, with 15 bases separating them. CDR3 length equals 14 residues. Germline assignment: CDR1 MNHEY and CDR2 SMNVEV (reference sequence). The CDR3 reads CASSLGTATTEQFF. CDR3 bases: TGTGCCAGCAGTTTAGGGACGGCGACAACGGAGCAGTTCTTC.

Ten or more counts support this clonotype. The chain carries TRBV5-6 and TRBJ2-7; 7 nucleotides match TRBD1. The CDR3 consists of 13 residues. Germline CDR1 and CDR2: SGHDT and YYEEEE. The trim removed 7 bases at V and 2 bases at J, leaving 6 bases unmatched. CDR3 DNA sequence: TGTGCCAGCTCCTTAGGGGGCACCTACGAGCAGTACGTC. It yields the protein CASSLGGTYEQYV.

Turning to this clonotype: A much larger clone lies one base from this, so it may be a read error. The chain is built from TRBV12-3 or TRBV12-4 and TRBJ1-2; D may be TRBD1 (5 bases). CDR3 size: 12 residues. The ends were cut back, 4 bases at V and 9 bases at J, with 12 bases in the middle. CDR3 residues: CASSSGRDSYTF. In DNA, the CDR3 is TGTGCCAGCAGTTCTGGCAGGGATAGCTACACCTTC.

In this sample, this clonotype turned up many times. The chain couples TRBV4-1 to TRBJ2-5; a weak D match, TRBD2 (6 bases). From germline, CDR1 is MGHRA and CDR2 YSYEKL. CDR3 length: 13 amino acids. V dropped 4 bases and J dropped 5 bases, with 11 bases sitting between them. CDR3 coding DNA: TGCGCCAGCAGCCTGACTAGGGCGGAGACCCAGTACTTC. Its protein product is CASSLTRAETQYF.

Only a few counts were recorded for this clonotype. The chain is built from TRBV5-4 and TRBJ1-6, with D perhaps TRBD1 (5 bases). The germline CDR1 and CDR2 sequences are SGHNT and YYREEE (reference sequence). The CDR3 length is 14 residues. V lost 2 bases to trimming and J lost 9 bases, with 12 bases between them. The CDR3 DNA reads TGTGCCAGCAGCTTCGAAGGGGCAGGTTCACCCCTCCACTTT. It translates to CASSFEGAGSPLHF.

V is TRBV5-5 and J is TRBJ2-2; D is unresolved. CDR3 length: 14 amino acids. Trimming took off 2 bases at V and 8 bases at J, with 13 bases between the two ends. Germline V gene sequence: CDR1 SGHKS, CDR2 YYEKEE (reference sequence). The CDR3 reads CASSFSVGWGELFF. The CDR3 DNA follows: TGTGCCAGCAGCTTTTCCGTAGGTTGGGGGGAGCTGTTTTTT.

This clonotype was observed many times. CDR3 sequence reads: CASSGSGGSTDTQYF. As DNA, the CDR3 is TGCGCCAGCAGCGGGAGCGGGGGAAGCACAGATACGCAGTATTTT. The chain couples TRBV5-1 to TRBJ2-3; 8 nucleotides match TRBD2. The CDR3 is 15 amino acids. V gave up 4 bases and J gave up 0 bases; unmatched junction bases: 4. Germline CDR1 is SGHRS and CDR2 is YFSETQ.

This clonotype was recorded at least ten times. The chain recombines TRBV4-1 with TRBJ2-1; TRBD1 matches 7 bases. The V segment lost 2 bases and the J segment 4 bases; nucleotides outside the gene matches: 5. This CDR3 is 15 amino acids long. Per the germline V gene, CDR1 is MGHRA and CDR2 is YSYEKL. CDR3 residues: CASSQTRQGYNEQFF. CDR3 nucleotide sequence: TGCGCCAGCAGCCAAACCCGACAGGGTTACAATGAGCAGTTCTTC.

The sample holds many counts of this clonotype. V usage is TRBV9 and J usage is TRBJ2-3, with TRBD1 matching 8 bases. This CDR3 is 15 amino acids long. The V segment lost 0 bases and the J segment 10 bases; nucleotides outside the gene matches: 10. Per the germline V gene, CDR1 is SGDLS and CDR2 is YYNGEE. As DNA, the CDR3 is TGTGCCAGCAGCGTAGACGTGACAGGGGTGTTTCCGCAGTATTTT. This gives the protein CASSVDVTGVFPQYF.

The chain joins TRBV7-9 to TRBJ2-7; 8 nucleotides match TRBD1. V lost 5 bases, J lost 6 bases, and 9 bases stayed unmatched. Germline V gene data show CDR1 as SEHNR and CDR2 as FQNEAQ (reference sequence). The CDR3 totals 14 residues. CDR3 in DNA: TGTGCCAGCAGCCCGACAGGGGAACAATCCGAGCAGTACTTC. As protein: CASSPTGEQSEQYF.

The genes are TRBV21-1 and TRBJ2-7; the table calls TRBD1, which could not be checked here. TRBV21-1 constitutes a pseudogene. The CDR3 loop spans 14 amino acids. The CDR3 nucleotides read TGTGCCAGCAGCACCCGACAGGGACACTACGAGCAGTACGTC. Protein sequence: CASSTRQGHYEQYV.

The genes are TRBV25-1 and TRBJ1-2; 11 bases match TRBD1. The germline V gene has CDR1 MGHDK and CDR2 SYGVNS. The V segment lost 4 bases and the J segment 8 bases; nucleotides outside the gene matches: 9. CDR3 length equals 15 residues. As DNA, the CDR3 is TGTGCCAGCAGTGTATCCGGGACAGGGGGTCCCGGCTACACCTTC. It translates to CASSVSGTGGPGYTF.

This clonotype showed up many times. This chain joins TRBV6-5 and TRBJ2-3; D could derive from TRBD1 or TRBD2 (5 bases each). The germline V and J ends were trimmed by 6 bases and 1 base, with 23 bases remaining between them. CDR1 and CDR2 (germline): MNHEY, SVGAGI. The CDR3 runs to 18 residues. The CDR3 spells CASSAGDGASQGTDTQYF. DNA of the CDR3: TGTGCCAGCAGCGCCGGGGACGGGGCCAGCCAGGGCACAGATACGCAGTATTTT.

This clonotype was counted between two and nine times. The chain joins TRBV7-9 to TRBJ1-1; 10 positions agree with TRBD1. Germline assignment: CDR1 SEHNR and CDR2 FQNEAQ (reference sequence). This CDR3 has 19 amino acids. The ends lost 5 bases at V and 0 bases at J; junction bases unmatched: 15. The CDR3 is CASSTGTGATGRLNTEAFF. The DNA for the CDR3 is TGTGCCAGCAGCACCGGGACAGGGGCCACGGGGCGCCTGAACACTGAAGCTTTCTTT.

This clonotype was observed many times. The chain carries TRBV12-3 or TRBV12-4 and TRBJ2-7; TRBD1 might be the D (6 bases). The germline V and J ends were trimmed by 3 bases and 3 bases, with 12 bases remaining between them. The CDR3 totals 14 residues. The DNA of the CDR3 is TGTGCCAGCAGTTTTGCAGGGGAACGCTACGAGCAGTACTTC. This sequence encodes CASSFAGERYEQYF.

This clonotype was detected many times. The rearrangement uses TRBV7-2 and TRBJ1-5; D is unclear. This CDR3 comprises 14 residues. Germline V gene lookup returns CDR1 SGHTA and CDR2 FQGNSA. V was clipped by 5 bases and J by 4 bases, with 12 bases between them. The chain's CDR3 is CASSQWGLNQPQHF. The DNA of the CDR3 is TGTGCCAGCAGCCAATGGGGTTTAAATCAGCCCCAGCATTTT.

There are many counts of this clonotype. The rearrangement uses TRBV7-9 and TRBJ2-3; D is undetermined. The CDR3 length is 14 residues. CDR1 and CDR2 from the germline V gene are SEHNR and FQNEAQ (reference sequence). The germline V and J ends were trimmed by 4 bases and 0 bases, with 8 bases remaining between them. CDR3: CASSSTDSTDTQYF. DNA for the CDR3: TGTGCCAGCAGCTCCACTGACAGCACAGATACGCAGTATTTT.

This clonotype was picked up many times. The genes are TRBV12-3 or TRBV12-4 and TRBJ2-1; D may match TRBD1 or TRBD2 (5 bases each). The V gene lost 6 bases and the J gene lost 5 bases, with 14 bases spanning the gap. The length of the CDR3 is 14 residues. The CDR3 spells CASRLGDENNEQFF. CDR3 bases: TGTGCCAGCAGATTGGGGGACGAAAACAATGAGCAGTTCTTC.

Note on this clonotype: A much bigger clone sits one base away, suggesting this may be a read error. This chain joins TRBV4-3 and TRBJ2-1; TRBD1 aligns across 10 bases. The CDR3 is 14 residues long. In germline, CDR1 is LGHNA, CDR2 YSLEER. This CDR3 is CASSLGQGPDEQLF. The CDR3 DNA follows: TGCGCCAGCAGCCTGGGACAGGGGCCCGATGAGCAGCTCTTC.

This clonotype was counted at least ten times. This rearrangement joins TRBV4-1 to TRBJ1-5; D remains unclear. V shed 0 bases and J shed 9 bases, with 12 bases lying between them. The CDR3 sequence is 14 residues long. The V gene's germline CDR1 is MGHRA and CDR2 YSYEKL. Written as DNA, the CDR3 is TGCGCCAGCAGCCAAGAAGAAGAGTATGGGCCCCAGCATTTT. Translating gives CASSQEEEYGPQHF.

This clonotype was recorded many times. V gene TRBV20-1 combines with J gene TRBJ1-1; D is uncertain. Germline V gene lookup returns CDR1 DFQATT and CDR2 SNEGSKA (reference sequence). The ends were cut back, 0 bases at V and 6 bases at J, with 5 bases in the middle. The CDR3 extends over 11 amino acids. The CDR3 DNA follows: TGCAGTGCTAGAGAGGCTCCTGAAGCTTTCTTT. This encodes CSAREAPEAFF.

This clonotype was detected ten times or more. The V gene is TRBV12-3 or TRBV12-4, the J gene TRBJ1-1, with D possibly matching TRBD1 (5 bases). This CDR3 is built from 14 residues. Trimming shortened V by 3 bases and J by 7 bases, and 15 bases separated the two germline ends. The CDR3 DNA is TGTGCCAGCAGTTTTTCGAGGGGTCGGGATGAAGCTTTCTTT. Its translation: CASSFSRGRDEAFF.

This clonotype was recorded at least ten times. The chain links TRBV7-2 to TRBJ2-1, with D maybe TRBD1 (7 bases). This CDR3 is 15 amino acids long. Trimming took 4 bases from V and 9 from J, leaving 19 bases between them. Germline V gives CDR1 SGHTA, CDR2 FQGNSA. CDR3 loop: CASSSAGQTTSEQFF. The CDR3 DNA is TGTGCCAGCAGCTCCGCGGGACAGACTACAAGTGAGCAGTTCTTC.

Many counts were recorded for this clonotype. This chain connects TRBV18 to TRBJ2-1, with D hard to call. Germline V gene sequence: CDR1 KGHSH, CDR2 LQKENI. The CDR3 has 12 residues. V dropped 3 bases and J dropped 10 bases, with 10 bases sitting between them. The CDR3 protein is CASSPLTAEQFF. The CDR3 region has the DNA TGTGCCAGCTCACCGCTGACTGCCGAGCAGTTCTTC.

This clonotype occurred a few times. The gene calls are TRBV11-2 and TRBJ2-7; D is uncertain. Germline values: CDR1 SGHAT, CDR2 FQNNGV. The CDR3 covers 12 residues. V was cut by 5 bases and J by 12 bases, with 17 bases left in between. In nucleotides, the CDR3 is TGTGCCAGCAGCGCAAGACGGCCGTGGCTGTACTTC. Translated: CASSARRPWLYF. Drawing the rest from reference TRBV11-2 and TRBJ2-7, the complete variable domain is EAGVAQSPRYKIIEKRQSVAFWCNPISGHATLYWYQQILGQGPKLLIQFQNNGVVDDSQLPKDRFSAERLKGVDSTLKIQPAKLEDSAVYLCASSARRPWLYFGPGTRLTVT.

This clonotype was seen at least ten times. The chain couples TRBV13 to TRBJ1-6, with 7 bases matching TRBD1. The trim removed 0 bases at V and 13 bases at J, leaving 0 bases unmatched. In germline, CDR1 is PRHDT, CDR2 FYEKMQ (reference sequence). The CDR3 sequence is 12 residues long. The CDR3 sequence: CASSLGTGPLHF. The DNA of the CDR3 is TGTGCCAGCAGCTTAGGGACAGGGCCCCTCCACTTT.

This clonotype was recorded at least ten times. This chain uses TRBV20-1 with TRBJ2-7; a weak D match, TRBD2 (7 bases). Germline V CDR1 and CDR2: DFQATT, SNEGSKA (reference sequence). Trimming pared 5 bases from V and 7 bases from J, leaving 12 bases between. This CDR3 has 11 residues. The CDR3 reads CSAPGGREQYV. CDR3 DNA: TGCAGTGCTCCCGGGGGGCGGGAGCAGTACGTC.